This T cell receptor (beta chain) is from a study of radiotherapy plus CTLA-4 blockade in lung cancer. Study details: Objective responses were seen in over 15% of patients, disease control in less than 40%.

In chemo-refractory metastatic non-small-cell lung cancer, patients got ipilimumab CTLA-4 blockade together with focal radiation. The V gene end was trimmed by 3 bases and the J gene end by 6 bases; junction bases not matched to a gene: 7. The CDR3 totals 15 residues. Germline CDR1 and CDR2: SGHDN and FVKESK. The repertoire was sequenced with immunoSEQ multiplex PCR; TCRdb's copy has only in-frame clones and lacks some. The repertoire consists of some 30,000 clones, with about 69% occurring once and the leading ten covering 12% to 15%. This TCR came from a human donor with non-small cell lung cancer that progressed on radiotherapy plus ipilimumab. The V and J genes are TRBV14 and TRBJ2-2, with 7 bases aligning to TRBD2. Material: peripheral blood, obtained from a patient treated with radiotherapy plus ipilimumab. The CDR3, as DNA: TGTGCCAGCAGCCAGGGATCGGGGGGAGCCGGGGAGCTGTTTTTT. Its translation: CASSQGSGGAGELFF.